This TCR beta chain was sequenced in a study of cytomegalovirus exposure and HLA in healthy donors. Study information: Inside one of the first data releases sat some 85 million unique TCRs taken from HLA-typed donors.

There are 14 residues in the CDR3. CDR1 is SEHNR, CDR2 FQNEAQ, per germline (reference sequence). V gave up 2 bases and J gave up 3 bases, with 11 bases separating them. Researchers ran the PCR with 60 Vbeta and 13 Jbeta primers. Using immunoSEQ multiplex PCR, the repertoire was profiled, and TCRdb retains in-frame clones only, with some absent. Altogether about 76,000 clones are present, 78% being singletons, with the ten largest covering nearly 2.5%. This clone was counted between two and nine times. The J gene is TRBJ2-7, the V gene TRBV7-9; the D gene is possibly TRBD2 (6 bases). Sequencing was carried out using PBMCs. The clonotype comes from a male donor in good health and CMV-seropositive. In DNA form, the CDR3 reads TGTGCCAGCAGCTTAACGCGGGACTTCTACGAGCAGTACTTC. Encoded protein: CASSLTRDFYEQYF.